This is a list of T cell receptor beta chains from one sample in a study of T cells in Graves' hyperthyroidism and ophthalmopathy. TCRdb passed the multiplex PCR reads through MiXCR, listing each CDR3 protein once. The table includes hundreds of thousands of distinct CDR3 sequences, over 35% detected once. Sequencing used blood. These receptors were obtained from a man in his late teens or twenties with Graves' hyperthyroidism. Both conserved end residues are part of each CDR3.

v_call: TRBV7-3
cdr3_length: 15
j_call: TRBJ1-3
cdr3_aa: CASRHIRDRTYTIYF

v_call: TRBV9
cdr3_length: 15
j_call: TRBJ1-2
cdr3_aa: CASSVAYEGADGYTF

v_call: TRBV4-1
cdr3_length: 15
j_call: TRBJ2-7
cdr3_aa: CASSLRTSGVHEQYF

v_call: TRBV7-2
cdr3_length: 14
j_call: TRBJ2-2
cdr3_aa: CASSFMGIAGELFF

v_call: TRBV7-8
cdr3_length: 11
j_call: TRBJ2-5
cdr3_aa: CASRILETQYF

v_call: TRBV4-1
cdr3_length: 16
j_call: TRBJ2-5
cdr3_aa: CASSQEGGLKEETQYF

v_call: TRBV29-1
cdr3_length: 15
j_call: TRBJ2-6
cdr3_aa: CSVAGTGFGANVLTF

v_call: TRBV3-1
cdr3_length: 12
j_call: TRBJ1-1
cdr3_aa: CASSRQGTEAFF

v_call: TRBV10-3
cdr3_length: 13
j_call: TRBJ1-2
cdr3_aa: CATALGSAYGYTF

v_call: TRBV7-6
cdr3_length: 13
j_call: TRBJ1-3
cdr3_aa: CATVSFSGNTIYF

v_call: TRBV9
cdr3_length: 16
j_call: TRBJ1-2
cdr3_aa: CASSVLETYREGGYTF

v_call: TRBV9
cdr3_length: 15
j_call: TRBJ1-4
cdr3_aa: CASSAGTGGYEKLFF

v_call: TRBV19
cdr3_length: 16
j_call: TRBJ2-2
cdr3_aa: CASRPGLAGGAGELFF

v_call: TRBV9
cdr3_length: 14
j_call: TRBJ2-5
cdr3_aa: CASSVTGAWETQYF

v_call: TRBV19
cdr3_length: 14
j_call: TRBJ1-4
cdr3_aa: CASSIDGTREKLFF

v_call: TRBV20-1
cdr3_length: 15
j_call: TRBJ2-5
cdr3_aa: CSACFSGGAGETQCF

v_call: TRBV3-1
cdr3_length: 15
j_call: TRBJ2-5
cdr3_aa: CASSQVSESRETQYF

v_call: TRBV4-1
cdr3_length: 15
j_call: TRBJ2-7
cdr3_aa: CASSQDRDGYYEQYF

v_call: TRBV29-1
cdr3_length: 14
j_call: TRBJ2-7
cdr3_aa: CNVEQGPTDYEQYF

v_call: TRBV5-5
cdr3_length: 15
j_call: TRBJ1-5
cdr3_aa: CASSLYPTGLQPQHF

v_call: TRBV10-3
cdr3_length: 13
j_call: TRBJ1-5
cdr3_aa: CATGTERNQPQHF

v_call: TRBV19
cdr3_length: 13
j_call: TRBJ1-5
cdr3_aa: CAWSWGGDQPQHF

v_call: TRBV7-3
cdr3_length: 12
j_call: TRBJ1-2
cdr3_aa: CASSRWGYGYTF

v_call: TRBV7-9
cdr3_length: 12
j_call: TRBJ2-3
cdr3_aa: CASSSFTDTQYF

v_call: TRBV4-3
cdr3_length: 15
j_call: TRBJ1-6
cdr3_aa: CASSQGATHNSPLHF

v_call: TRBV6-5
cdr3_length: 14
j_call: TRBJ2-5
cdr3_aa: CASSYSAGRETQYF

v_call: TRBV5-4
cdr3_length: 16
j_call: TRBJ1-4
cdr3_aa: CASSQVSVRASEKLFF